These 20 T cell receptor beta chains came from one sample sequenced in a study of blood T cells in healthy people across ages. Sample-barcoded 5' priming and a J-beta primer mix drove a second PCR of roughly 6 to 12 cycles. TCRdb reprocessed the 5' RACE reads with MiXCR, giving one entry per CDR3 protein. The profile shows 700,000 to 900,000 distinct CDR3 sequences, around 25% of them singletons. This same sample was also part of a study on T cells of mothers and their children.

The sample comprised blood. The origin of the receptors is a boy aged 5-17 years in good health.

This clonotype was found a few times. CDR3 amino acids: CASSSYRVQETQYF. CDR3 DNA sequence: TGTGCCAGCAGTTCCTACAGGGTTCAGGAGACCCAGTACTTC. The chain employs TRBV6-6 and TRBJ2-5; TRBD1 might be the D (6 bases). The CDR3 is 14 residues long. Germline V gene lookup returns CDR1 MNHNY and CDR2 SVGAGI (reference sequence). Trimming removed 4 bases at V and 5 bases at J, with 14 bases between.

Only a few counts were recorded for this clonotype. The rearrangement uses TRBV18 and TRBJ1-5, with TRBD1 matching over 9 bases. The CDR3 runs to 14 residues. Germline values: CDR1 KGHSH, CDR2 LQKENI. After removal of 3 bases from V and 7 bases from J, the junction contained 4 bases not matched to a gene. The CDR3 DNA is TGTGCCAGCTCACCGGACAGGGGTCCCCAGCCCCAGCATTTT. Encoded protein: CASSPDRGPQPQHF.

Here the CDR3 DNA reads TGTGCCAGCAGTTACACCAAGCGGGGGAATGAGCAGTTCTTC. Its translation is CASSYTKRGNEQFF. The chain combines TRBV6-2 or TRBV6-3 with TRBJ2-1; 8 nucleotides line up with TRBD2. The CDR3 totals 14 residues. Germline-derived CDR1 and CDR2 are MNHEY and SVGEGT. The ends lost 2 bases at V and 7 bases at J; junction bases unmatched: 4.

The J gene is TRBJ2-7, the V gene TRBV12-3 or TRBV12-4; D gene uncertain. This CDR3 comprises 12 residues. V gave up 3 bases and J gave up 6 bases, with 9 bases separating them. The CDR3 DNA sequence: TGTGCCAGCAGTTTGTTTAGGGCCGAGCAGTACTTC. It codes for CASSLFRAEQYF.

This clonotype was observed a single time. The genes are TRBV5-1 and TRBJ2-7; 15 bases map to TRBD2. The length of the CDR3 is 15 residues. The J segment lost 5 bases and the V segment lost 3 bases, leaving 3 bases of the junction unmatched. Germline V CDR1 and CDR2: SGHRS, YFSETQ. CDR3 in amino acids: CASSSGLAGGDEQYF. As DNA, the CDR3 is TGCGCCAGCAGCTCGGGACTAGCGGGAGGCGACGAGCAGTACTTC.

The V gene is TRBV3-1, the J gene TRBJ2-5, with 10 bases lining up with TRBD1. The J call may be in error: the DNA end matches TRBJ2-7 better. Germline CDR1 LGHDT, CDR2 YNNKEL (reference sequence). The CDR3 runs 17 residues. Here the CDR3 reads CASSNKGGTGASYEQYF. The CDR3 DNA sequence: TGTGCCAGCAGCAACAAGGGGGGGACAGGGGCGTCCTACGAGCAGTACTTC.

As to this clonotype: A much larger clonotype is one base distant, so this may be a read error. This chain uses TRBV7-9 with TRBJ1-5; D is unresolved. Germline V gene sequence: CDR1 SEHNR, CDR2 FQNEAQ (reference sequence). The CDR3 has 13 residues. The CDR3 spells CASSQNSDQPQHF. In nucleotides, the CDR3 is TGTGCCAGCAGCCAGAATAGCGATCAGCCCCAGCATTTT.

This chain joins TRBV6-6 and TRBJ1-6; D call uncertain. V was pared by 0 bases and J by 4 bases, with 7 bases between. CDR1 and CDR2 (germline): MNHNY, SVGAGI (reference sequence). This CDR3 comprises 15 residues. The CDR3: CASSYSGSYNSPLHF. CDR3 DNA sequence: TGTGCCAGCAGTTACTCGGGCAGTTATAATTCACCCCTCCACTTT.

CDR3 nucleotide sequence: TGTGCCAGCAGCGTAGAGGGACTAGCGTACGAGCAGTACTTC. It encodes CASSVEGLAYEQYF. The V call is TRBV9, the J call TRBJ2-5; 10 nucleotides agree with TRBD2. Judging by the DNA end, TRBJ2-7 fits better; the J call may be wrong. The germline V gene has CDR1 SGDLS and CDR2 YYNGEE. The CDR3 runs to 14 residues.

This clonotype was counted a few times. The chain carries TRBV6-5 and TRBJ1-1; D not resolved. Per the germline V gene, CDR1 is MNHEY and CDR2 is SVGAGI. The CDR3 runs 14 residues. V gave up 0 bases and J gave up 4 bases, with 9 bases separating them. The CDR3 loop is CASSYSGPSTEAFF. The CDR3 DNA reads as TGTGCCAGCAGTTACTCAGGGCCGAGCACTGAAGCTTTCTTT.

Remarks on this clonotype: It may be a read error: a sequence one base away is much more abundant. In DNA form, the CDR3 reads TGTGCCCGCAGCTTAGATATGGGGAGTACTTTCTTT. This codes for CARSLDMGSTFF. The chain combines TRBV11-2 with TRBJ1-1; D uncertain. Germline V lookup: CDR1 SGHAT, CDR2 FQNNGV. The CDR3 is made up of 12 amino acids.

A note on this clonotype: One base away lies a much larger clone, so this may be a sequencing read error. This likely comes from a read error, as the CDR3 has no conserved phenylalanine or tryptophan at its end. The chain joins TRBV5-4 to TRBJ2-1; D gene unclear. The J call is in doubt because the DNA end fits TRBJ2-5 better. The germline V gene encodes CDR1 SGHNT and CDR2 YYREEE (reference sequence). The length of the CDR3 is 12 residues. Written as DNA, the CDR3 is TGTGCCAGCAGCTCCATGGGCGAGACCCAGTACCTC. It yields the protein CASSSMGETQYL.

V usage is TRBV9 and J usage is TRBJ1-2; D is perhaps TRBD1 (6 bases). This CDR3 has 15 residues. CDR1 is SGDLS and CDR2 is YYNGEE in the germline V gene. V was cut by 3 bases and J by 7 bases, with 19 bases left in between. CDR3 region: CASSARRGEGSGYTF. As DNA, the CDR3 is TGTGCCAGCAGCGCTAGAAGGGGGGAGGGTTCTGGCTACACCTTC.

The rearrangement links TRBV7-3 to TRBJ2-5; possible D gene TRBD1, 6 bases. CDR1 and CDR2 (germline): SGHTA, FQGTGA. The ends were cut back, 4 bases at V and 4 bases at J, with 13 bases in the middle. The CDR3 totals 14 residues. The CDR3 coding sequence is TGTGCCAGCAGCTCTCCAGGGGTGGGAGAGACCCAGTACTTC. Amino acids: CASSSPGVGETQYF. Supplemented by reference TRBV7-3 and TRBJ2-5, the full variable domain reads GAGVSQTPSNKVTEKGKYVELRCDPISGHTALYWYRQSLGQGPEFLIYFQGTGAADDSGLPNDRFFAVRPEGSVSTLKIQRTERGDSAVYLCASSSPGVGETQYFGPGTRLLVL.

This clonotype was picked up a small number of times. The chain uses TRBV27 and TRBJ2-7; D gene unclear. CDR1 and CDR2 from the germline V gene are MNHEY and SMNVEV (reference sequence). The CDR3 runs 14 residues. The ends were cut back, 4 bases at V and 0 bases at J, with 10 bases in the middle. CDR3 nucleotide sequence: TGTGCCAGCAGTTCAAGCGAGAGCTCCTACGAGCAGTACTTC. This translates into CASSSSESSYEQYF.

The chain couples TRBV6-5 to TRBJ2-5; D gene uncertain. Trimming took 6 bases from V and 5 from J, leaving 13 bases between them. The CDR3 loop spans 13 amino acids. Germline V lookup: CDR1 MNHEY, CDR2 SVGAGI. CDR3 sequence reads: CASRSRFRETQYF. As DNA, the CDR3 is TGTGCCAGCAGATCGCGTTTCAGGGAGACCCAGTACTTC.

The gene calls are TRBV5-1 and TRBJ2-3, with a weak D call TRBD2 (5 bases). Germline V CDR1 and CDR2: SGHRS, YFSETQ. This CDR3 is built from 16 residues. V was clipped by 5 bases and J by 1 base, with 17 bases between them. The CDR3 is CASRALLVSGTDTQYF. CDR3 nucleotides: TGCGCCAGCAGGGCATTACTAGTATCGGGCACAGATACGCAGTATTTT.

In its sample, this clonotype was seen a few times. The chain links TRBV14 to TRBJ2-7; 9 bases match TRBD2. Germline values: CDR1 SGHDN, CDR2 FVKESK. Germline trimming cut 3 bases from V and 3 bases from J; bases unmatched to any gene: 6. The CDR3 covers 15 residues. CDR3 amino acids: CASSHPGGGVYEQYF. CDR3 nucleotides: TGTGCCAGCAGCCACCCTGGCGGGGGGGTCTACGAGCAGTACTTC.

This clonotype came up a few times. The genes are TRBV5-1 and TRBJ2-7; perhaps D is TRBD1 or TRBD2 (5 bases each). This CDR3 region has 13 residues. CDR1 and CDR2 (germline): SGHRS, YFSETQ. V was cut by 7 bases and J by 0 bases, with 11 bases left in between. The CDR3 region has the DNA TGCGCCAGCGGGACGGGGAGCTCCTACGAGCAGTACTTC. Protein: CASGTGSSYEQYF.

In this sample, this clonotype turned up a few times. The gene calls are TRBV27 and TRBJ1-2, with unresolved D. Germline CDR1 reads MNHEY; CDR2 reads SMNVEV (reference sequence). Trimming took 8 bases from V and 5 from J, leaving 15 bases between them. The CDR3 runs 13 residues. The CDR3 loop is CASSLGSRYGYTF. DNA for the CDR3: TGTGCCAGCTCTCTCGGGAGTCGGTATGGCTACACCTTC.